Below, one T cell receptor (beta chain) is given with its context. The source of the sample is a study of blood T cell repertoires in COVID-19. Measured with immunoSEQ multiplex PCR; TCRdb has only the in-frame clones, and not every one. The data contain some 130,000 clones, 88% of them singletons. Trimming took 5 bases from V and 5 from J; bases not matched to a gene: 3. CDR3 length: 12 amino acids. CDR1 is GTSNPN and CDR2 is SVGIG in the germline V gene (reference sequence). This clonotype was sampled from a man between 45 and 60 years old with acute or convalescent COVID-19. The gene calls are TRBV30 and TRBJ2-3, with 8 bases aligning to TRBD2. Input material: peripheral blood. The CDR3 loop reads CAWRGGRDTQYF. For the CDR3, the DNA is TGTGCCTGGCGGGGGGGGAGAGATACGCAGTATTTT. The full variable domain, rest sourced from reference TRBV30 and TRBJ2-3, is SQTIHQWPATLVQPVGSPLSLECTVEGTSNPNLYWYRQAAGRGLQLLFYSVGIGQISSEVPQNLSASRPQDRQFILSSKKLLLSDSGFYLCAWRGGRDTQYFGPGTRLTVL.